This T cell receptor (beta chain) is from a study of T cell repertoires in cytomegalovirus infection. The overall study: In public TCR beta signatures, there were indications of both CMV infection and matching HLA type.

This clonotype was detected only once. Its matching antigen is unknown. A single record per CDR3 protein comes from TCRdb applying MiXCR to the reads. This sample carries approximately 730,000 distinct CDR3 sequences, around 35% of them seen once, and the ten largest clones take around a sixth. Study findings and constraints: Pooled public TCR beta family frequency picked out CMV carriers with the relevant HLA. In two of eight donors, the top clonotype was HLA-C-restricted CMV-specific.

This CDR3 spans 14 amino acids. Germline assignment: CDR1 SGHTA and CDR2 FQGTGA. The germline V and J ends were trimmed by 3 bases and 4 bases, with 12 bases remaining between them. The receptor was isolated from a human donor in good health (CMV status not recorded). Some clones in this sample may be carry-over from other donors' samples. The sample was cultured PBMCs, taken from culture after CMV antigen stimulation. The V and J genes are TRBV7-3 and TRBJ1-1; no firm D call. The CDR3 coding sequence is TGTGCCAGCAGCTTGGGGATGGGCAGCACTGAAGCTTTCTTT. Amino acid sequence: CASSLGMGSTEAFF.